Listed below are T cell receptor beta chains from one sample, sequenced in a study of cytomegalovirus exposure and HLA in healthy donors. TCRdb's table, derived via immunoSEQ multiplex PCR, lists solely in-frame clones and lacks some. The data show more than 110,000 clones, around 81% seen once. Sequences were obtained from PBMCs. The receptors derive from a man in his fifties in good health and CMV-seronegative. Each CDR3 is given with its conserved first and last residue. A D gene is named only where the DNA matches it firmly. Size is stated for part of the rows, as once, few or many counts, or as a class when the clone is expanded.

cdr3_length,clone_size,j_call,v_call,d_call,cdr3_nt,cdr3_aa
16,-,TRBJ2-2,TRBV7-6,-,TGTGCCAGCAGCTTAGTTCCTAGCGCTAACACCGGGGAGCTGTTTTTT,CASSLVPSANTGELFF
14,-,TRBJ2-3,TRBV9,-,TGTGCCAGCAGCGTAGCGCCGGGAGCAGATACGCAGTATTTT,CASSVAPGADTQYF
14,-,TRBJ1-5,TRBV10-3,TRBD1,TGTGCCATCAGTGGGGACAGTATCAATCAGCCCCAGCATTTT,CAISGDSINQPQHF
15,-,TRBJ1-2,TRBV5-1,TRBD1,TGCGCCAGCAGCCTAGGACAGGGGGCAGCCGGGGGCTACACCTTC,CASSLGQGAAGGYTF
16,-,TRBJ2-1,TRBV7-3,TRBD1,TGTGCCAGCAGCCGTGGAACCGGGACAGAGGTAAATGAGCAGTTCTTC,CASSRGTGTEVNEQFF
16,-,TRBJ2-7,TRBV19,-,TGTGCCAGTAGTAATGGTATCGGCGGGGGCAACGACGAGCAGTACTTC,CASSNGIGGGNDEQYF
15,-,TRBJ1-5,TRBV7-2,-,TGTGCCAGCAGCTTAGTTCAGGGCAGCAATCAGCCCCAGCATTTT,CASSLVQGSNQPQHF
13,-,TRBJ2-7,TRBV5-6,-,TGTGCCAGCAGCTTGGTCAGGGCCTACGAGCAGTACTTC,CASSLVRAYEQYF
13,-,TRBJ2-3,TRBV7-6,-,TGTGCCAGCAGCTTTTCGACCGGGGATACGCAGTATTTT,CASSFSTGDTQYF
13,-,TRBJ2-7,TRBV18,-,TGTGCCAGCTCACCGGCAACCCCCTACGAGCAGTACTTC,CASSPATPYEQYF
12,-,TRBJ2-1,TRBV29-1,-,TGCAGCTGCGGGGCCCCCCACAATGAGCAGTTCTTC,CSCGAPHNEQFF
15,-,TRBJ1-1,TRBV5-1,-,TGCGCCAGCAGCTTGGCGGGCGGGCGGATCACTGAAGCTTTCTTT,CASSLAGGRITEAFF
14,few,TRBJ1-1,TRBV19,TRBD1,TGTGCCACCATGGGACAGGGCGGGAACACTGAAGCTTTCTTT,CATMGQGGNTEAFF
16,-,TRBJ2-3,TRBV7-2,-,TGTGCCAGCAGCCTTGGACTCGCGAAAAGCACAGATACGCAGTATTTT,CASSLGLAKSTDTQYF
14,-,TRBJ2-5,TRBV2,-,TGTGCCAGCAGTGAATTAGAGGGCCGAAAGACCCAGTACTTC,CASSELEGRKTQYF
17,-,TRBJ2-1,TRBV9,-,TGTGCCAGCAGCCAGAACCCGGGAGTCCTGGGCTACAATGAGCAGTTCTTC,CASSQNPGVLGYNEQFF
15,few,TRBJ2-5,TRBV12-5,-,TGTGCTAGTGGTTTGGTAAGCGGCGGGCAAGAGACCCAGTACTTC,CASGLVSGGQETQYF
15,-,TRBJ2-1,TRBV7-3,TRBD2,TGTGCCAGCAGCTTAAGCGGGAGTAGGGTGGGCGAGCAGTTCTTC,CASSLSGSRVGEQFF
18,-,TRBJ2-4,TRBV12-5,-,TGTGCTAGTGGTTCCCTCATATCCCGGGGGATTCGTGATATCATTCAGTACTTC,CASGSLISRGIRDIIQYF
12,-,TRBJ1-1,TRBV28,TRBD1,TGTGCCAGCAGTGGAGGGGACAGTGAAGCTTTCTTT,CASSGGDSEAFF
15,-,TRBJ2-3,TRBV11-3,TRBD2,TGTGCCAGCAGCCCTAGCGGGGGGCCCGGGGATACGCAGTATTTT,CASSPSGGPGDTQYF
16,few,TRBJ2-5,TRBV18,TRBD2,TGTGCCAGCTCACCACCGCGGCTAGCGGGGGTAGAGACCCAGTACTTC,CASSPPRLAGVETQYF
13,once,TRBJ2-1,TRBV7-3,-,TGTGCCAGCAGCCTTCAGGGATACAATGAGCAGTTCTTC,CASSLQGYNEQFF
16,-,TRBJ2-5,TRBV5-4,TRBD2,TGTGCCAGCAGACAGACTAGCGGGAACGTGAGGGAGACCCAGTACTTC,CASRQTSGNVRETQYF
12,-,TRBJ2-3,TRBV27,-,TGTGCCAGCCGGACTAGCACAGATACGCAGTATTTT,CASRTSTDTQYF
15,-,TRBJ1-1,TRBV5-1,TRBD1,TGCGCCAGCAGCTCCACAGGGGGCGGAAGAACTGAAGCTTTCTTT,CASSSTGGGRTEAFF
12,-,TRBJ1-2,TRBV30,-,TGTGCCTGGAGTAGACAATTACTTGGCTACACCTTC,CAWSRQLLGYTF
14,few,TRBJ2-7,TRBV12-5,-,TGTGCTAGTGGTTTGTGGGCCTCGGTCGACGAGCAGTACTTC,CASGLWASVDEQYF
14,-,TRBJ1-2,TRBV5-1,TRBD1,TGCGCCAGCAGCAGACAGGGGATTAACTATGGCTACACCTTC,CASSRQGINYGYTF
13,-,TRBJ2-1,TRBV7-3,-,TGTGCCAGCAGCCTGGACCGGGAGAATGAGCAGTTCTTC,CASSLDRENEQFF
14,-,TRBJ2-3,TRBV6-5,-,TGTGCCAGCAGTTACTTAGGGGTCACAGATACGCAGTATTTT,CASSYLGVTDTQYF